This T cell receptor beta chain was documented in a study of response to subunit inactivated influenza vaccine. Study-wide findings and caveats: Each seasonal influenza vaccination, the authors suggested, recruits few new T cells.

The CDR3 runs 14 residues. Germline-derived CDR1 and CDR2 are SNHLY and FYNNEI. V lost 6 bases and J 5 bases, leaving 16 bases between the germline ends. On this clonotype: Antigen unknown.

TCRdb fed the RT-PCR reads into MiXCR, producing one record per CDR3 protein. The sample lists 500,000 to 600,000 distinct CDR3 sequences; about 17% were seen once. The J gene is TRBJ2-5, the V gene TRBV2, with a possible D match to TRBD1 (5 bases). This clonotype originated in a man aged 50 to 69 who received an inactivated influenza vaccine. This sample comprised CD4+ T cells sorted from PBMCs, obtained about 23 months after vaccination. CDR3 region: CASRQDHSQETQYF. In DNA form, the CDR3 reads TGTGCCAGCAGACAGGACCACTCTCAGGAGACCCAGTACTTC.